This T cell receptor (beta chain) was sequenced in a study of OX40 agonist ivuxolimab in advanced cancers. V trimming: 1 base; J trimming: 6 bases; junction bases outside the gene matches: 2. Germline loops: CDR1 SGHTA, CDR2 FQGNSA. The length of the CDR3 is 14 residues. The method was immunoSEQ multiplex PCR; TCRdb's version includes in-frame clones alone and lacks a portion of them. The sample has about 90,000 clones, roughly 89% seen once. This sample comprised CD4+ or CD8+ T cells sorted from blood, obtained in a trial of the OX40 agonist ivuxolimab. The chain is built from TRBV7-2 and TRBJ1-2; 10 bases align to TRBD1. The sequence was collected from an adult with an advanced solid tumor such as melanoma, head and neck, liver or kidney cancer. CDR3 region: CASSLGQGAHGYTF. The CDR3 bases are TGTGCCAGCAGCTTAGGACAGGGGGCGCATGGCTACACCTTC.